A single sample is the source of the 10 T cell receptor beta chains below, sequenced in a study of siplizumab effects on memory and regulatory T cells. Here immunoSEQ multiplex PCR was the method, and the copy in TCRdb shows in-frame clones only, minus some. The table has roughly 62,000 clones, approximately 93% seen once. The sample consisted of CD8+ T cells sorted from blood. The receptors were sampled from a human donor in good health.

The chain couples TRBV5-4 to TRBJ2-1; TRBD2 matches at 14 bases. The junction had 12 bases not matched to a gene; V was cut back by 4 bases and J by 6 bases. Germline V gene sequence: CDR1 SGHNT, CDR2 YYREEE (reference sequence). The CDR3 is 18 amino acids. Here the CDR3 reads CASSTSGTSGRSLNEQFF. The CDR3 bases are TGTGCCAGCAGCACCTCGGGGACTAGCGGGAGAAGTCTCAATGAGCAGTTCTTC.

The rearrangement links TRBV5-1 to TRBJ2-5; 10 bases are shared with TRBD1. Judging by the DNA end, TRBJ2-7 fits better; the J call may be wrong. The CDR3 spans 14 residues. The germline gives CDR1 SGHRS, CDR2 YFSETQ. CDR3 sequence: CASTGTGAPYEQYF. CDR3 DNA sequence: TGCGCCAGTACCGGGACAGGGGCCCCCTACGAGCAGTACTTC.

This clone has a single count. The chain recombines TRBV28 with TRBJ1-6; D possibly corresponds to TRBD1 (5 bases). Germline loops: CDR1 MDHEN, CDR2 SYDVKM. Trimming stripped 3 bases from V and 0 bases from J, with 9 bases between. The CDR3 contains 16 residues. CDR3 protein: CASSFGDSSYNSPLHF. For the CDR3, the DNA is TGTGCCAGCAGTTTTGGAGACAGCTCCTATAATTCACCCCTCCACTTT.

This clone showed up just a few times. The chain recombines TRBV7-9 with TRBJ2-2; the D is unclear. The V end was cut by 6 bases, the J end by 5 bases, with 4 bases between. The CDR3 consists of 11 residues. CDR1 and CDR2 (germline): SEHNR, FQNEAQ (reference sequence). The CDR3 here is CASSHTGELFF. In nucleotides, the CDR3 is TGTGCCAGCAGTCATACCGGGGAGCTGTTTTTT.

The CDR3 region has the DNA TGTGCCAGCAGCCCCAGCCCCACAGGATCCTACGAGCAGTACTTC. Its protein product is CASSPSPTGSYEQYF. The chain has TRBV4-2 and TRBJ2-7, with D possibly TRBD1 on 5 matching bases. Trimming took 4 bases from V and 1 from J, leaving 14 bases between them. The germline V gene encodes CDR1 LGHNA and CDR2 YNFKEQ. CDR3 size: 15 residues.

The chain combines TRBV9 with TRBJ2-7; D ambiguous. V gave up 4 bases and J gave up 0 bases, with 11 bases separating them. Germline V lookup: CDR1 SGDLS, CDR2 YYNGEE. The CDR3 consists of 14 residues. CDR3 amino acids: CASSPHGGSYEQYF. CDR3 sequence (DNA): TGTGCCAGCAGCCCCCACGGCGGCTCCTACGAGCAGTACTTC.

This clone was detected once. V and J are TRBV4-3 and TRBJ2-7; D is unclear. V was shortened by 0 bases and J by 0 bases, with 15 bases between the two germline ends. The length of the CDR3 is 17 residues. CDR1 and CDR2 (germline): LGHNA, YSLEER. CDR3: CASSQDYIGPVSYEQYF. The CDR3, as DNA: TGCGCCAGCAGCCAAGATTATATAGGGCCAGTCTCCTACGAGCAGTACTTC.

The V and J genes are TRBV13 and TRBJ2-3; D not resolved. Germline CDR1 PRHDT, CDR2 FYEKMQ (reference sequence). The CDR3 length is 15 residues. Trimming removed 1 base from V and 2 bases from J, with 10 bases in between. The CDR3: CASSLARKITDTQYF. Here the CDR3 DNA reads TGTGCCAGCAGCTTAGCACGTAAAATCACAGATACGCAGTATTTT.

This clone has more than one count but fewer than ten. CDR3 residues: CASSLTSRVDEQFF. The CDR3 nucleotides read TGTGCCAGCAGCTTGACTAGTCGGGTCGATGAGCAGTTCTTC. The chain employs TRBV7-8 and TRBJ2-1; possibly TRBD2 for D (6 bases). The CDR3 runs to 14 residues. Per germline, CDR1 SGHVS and CDR2 FQNEAQ. Deletions cut 3 bases from V and 8 bases from J, with 14 bases between. Full variable domain (outside the CDR3, taken from reference TRBV7-8 and TRBJ2-1): GAGVSQSPRYKVAKRGQDVALRCDPISGHVSLFWYQQALGQGPEFLTYFQNEAQLDKSGLPSDRFFAERPEGSVSTLKIQRTQQEDSAVYLCASSLTSRVDEQFFGPGTRLTVL.

This sequence joins TRBV7-9 and TRBJ2-5; TRBD1 might be the D (5 bases). With 5 bases removed from V and 1 base from J, the gap between germline ends came to 20 bases. There are 17 residues in the CDR3. Per the germline V gene, CDR1 is SEHNR and CDR2 is FQNEAQ (reference sequence). Here the CDR3 reads CASSVKGRGAPQETQYF. The CDR3 region has the DNA TGTGCCAGCAGCGTAAAGGGTAGGGGCGCACCCCAAGAGACCCAGTACTTC.